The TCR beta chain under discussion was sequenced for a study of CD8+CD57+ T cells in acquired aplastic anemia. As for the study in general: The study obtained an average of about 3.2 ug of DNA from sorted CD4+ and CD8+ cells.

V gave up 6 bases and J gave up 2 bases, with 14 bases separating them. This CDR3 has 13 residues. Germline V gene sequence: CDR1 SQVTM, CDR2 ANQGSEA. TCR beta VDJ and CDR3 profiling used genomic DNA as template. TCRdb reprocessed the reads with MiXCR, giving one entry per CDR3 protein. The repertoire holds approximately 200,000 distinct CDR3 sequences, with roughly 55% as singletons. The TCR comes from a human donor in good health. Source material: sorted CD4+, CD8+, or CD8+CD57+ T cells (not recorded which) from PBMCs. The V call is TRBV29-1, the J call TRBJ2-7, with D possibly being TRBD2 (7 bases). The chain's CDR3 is CSVRRGRAYEQYF. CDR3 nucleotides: TGCAGCGTAAGGAGGGGGAGGGCCTACGAGCAGTACTTC.